These 3 T cell receptor beta chains were all obtained from the same sample, sequenced in a study of a mutant IDH1 vaccine in newly diagnosed glioma. The protocol was immunoSEQ multiplex PCR, while the TCRdb copy is restricted to in-frame clones and leaves out a portion. This sample has around 50,000 clones, with roughly 89% found just once. Indicated time point: baseline, week 1 (first vaccination visit). Treatment reported: pre-vaccination baseline after standard-of-care therapy. Sequencing used PBMCs, obtained from a glioma patient treated with radiotherapy, temozolomide or both. These receptors were obtained from a man aged 35-49 years with glioma.

The chain is built from TRBV27 and TRBJ2-6; 9 nucleotides agree with TRBD2. This CDR3 region has 18 residues. The V segment lost 5 bases and the J segment 0 bases; nucleotides outside the gene matches: 8. Germline V gene sequence: CDR1 MNHEY, CDR2 SMNVEV (reference sequence). CDR3 amino acids: CASSPLAGAPSGANVLTF. For the CDR3, the DNA is TGTGCCAGCAGTCCGTTAGCGGGAGCTCCCTCTGGGGCCAACGTCCTGACTTTC.

DNA of the CDR3: TGCGCCAGCAGCCGGGGGCTGGGGGACACTGAAGCTTTCTTT. It is translated as CASSRGLGDTEAFF. The rearrangement joins TRBV5-1 to TRBJ1-1, with D maybe TRBD1 (6 bases). Trimming took 4 bases from V and 3 from J, leaving 13 bases between them. CDR1 and CDR2 (germline): SGHRS, YFSETQ. The CDR3 runs 14 residues.

The chain links TRBV10-1 to TRBJ2-3; D is possibly TRBD2 (6 bases). The CDR3 length is 15 residues. V was clipped by 8 bases and J by 0 bases, with 15 bases between them. The germline gives CDR1 WNHNN, CDR2 SYGVQD (reference sequence). This chain's CDR3 is CASDRVGGSTDTQYF. CDR3 DNA sequence: TGCGCCAGCGATAGAGTGGGGGGTAGCACAGATACGCAGTATTTT.